This entry features one T cell receptor beta chain sequence. Its antigen is not identified. This entry comes from a study of response to subunit inactivated influenza vaccine. MiXCR was run by TCRdb on the RT-PCR reads, yielding one entry per CDR3 protein. The table shows hundreds of thousands of distinct CDR3 sequences, with 15% to 20% occurring only once. Study conclusions and caveats: Each seasonal influenza vaccination recruits few new T cells, the authors suggested.

The CDR3 consists of 16 residues. V lost 0 bases and J 0 bases, leaving 10 bases between the germline ends. Germline lookup yields CDR1 SGHKS and CDR2 YYEKEE (reference sequence). The TCR comes from a middle-aged man who received an inactivated influenza vaccine. The J gene is TRBJ1-3, the V gene TRBV5-5; D unclear. Specimen: PBMCs from blood, collected more than 4 days after vaccination. CDR3 nucleotides: TGTGCCAGCAGCTTGGCCGCTGTCCCCTCTGGAAACACCATATATTTT. Translating gives CASSLAAVPSGNTIYF.